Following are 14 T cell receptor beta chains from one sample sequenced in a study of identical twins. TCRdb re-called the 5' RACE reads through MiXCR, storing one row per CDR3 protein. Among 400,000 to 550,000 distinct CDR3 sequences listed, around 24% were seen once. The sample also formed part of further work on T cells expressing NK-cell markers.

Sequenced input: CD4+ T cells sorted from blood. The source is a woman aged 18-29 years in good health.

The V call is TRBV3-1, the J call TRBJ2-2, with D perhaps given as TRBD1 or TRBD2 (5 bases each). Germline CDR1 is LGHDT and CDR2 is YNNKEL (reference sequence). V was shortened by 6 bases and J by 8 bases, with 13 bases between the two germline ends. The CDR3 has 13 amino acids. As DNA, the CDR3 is TGTGCCAGCAGGGGGGAAGGATCTGGGGAGCTGTTTTTT. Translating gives CASRGEGSGELFF.

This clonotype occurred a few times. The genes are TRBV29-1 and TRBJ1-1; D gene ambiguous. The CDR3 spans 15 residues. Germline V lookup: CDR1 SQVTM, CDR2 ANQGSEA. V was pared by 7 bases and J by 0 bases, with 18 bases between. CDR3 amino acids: CSGSRIRALNTEAFF. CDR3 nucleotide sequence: TGCAGCGGGTCACGGATAAGGGCTCTGAACACTGAAGCTTTCTTT.

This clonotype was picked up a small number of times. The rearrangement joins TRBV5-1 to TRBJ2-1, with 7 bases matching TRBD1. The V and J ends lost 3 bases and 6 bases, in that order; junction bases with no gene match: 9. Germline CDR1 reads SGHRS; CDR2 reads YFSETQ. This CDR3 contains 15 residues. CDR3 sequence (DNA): TGCGCCAGCAGCTGGTATAACAGGGGCGGCAATGAGCAGTTCTTC. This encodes CASSWYNRGGNEQFF.

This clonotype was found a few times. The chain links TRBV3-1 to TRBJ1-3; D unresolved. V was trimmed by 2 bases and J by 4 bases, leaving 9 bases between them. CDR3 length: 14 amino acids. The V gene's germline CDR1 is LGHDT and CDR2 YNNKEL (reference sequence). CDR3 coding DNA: TGTGCCAGCAGCCAAATGGCCGCGGGAAACACCATATATTTT. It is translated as CASSQMAAGNTIYF.

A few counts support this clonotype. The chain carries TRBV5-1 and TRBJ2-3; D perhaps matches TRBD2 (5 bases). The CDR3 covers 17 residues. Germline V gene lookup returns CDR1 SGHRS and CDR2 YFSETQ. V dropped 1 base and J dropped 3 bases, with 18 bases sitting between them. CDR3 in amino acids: CASSLSRGYARTDTQYF. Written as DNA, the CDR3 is TGCGCCAGCAGCTTGAGTCGGGGTTACGCGCGTACAGATACGCAGTATTTT.

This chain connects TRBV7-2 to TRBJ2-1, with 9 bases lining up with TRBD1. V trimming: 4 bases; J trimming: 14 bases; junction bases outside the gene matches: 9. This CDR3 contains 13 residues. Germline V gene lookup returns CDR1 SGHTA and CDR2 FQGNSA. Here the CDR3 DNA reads TGTGCCAGCAGCTCCCGGGACAGGGAGAGGAAGTTCTTC. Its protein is CASSSRDRERKFF.

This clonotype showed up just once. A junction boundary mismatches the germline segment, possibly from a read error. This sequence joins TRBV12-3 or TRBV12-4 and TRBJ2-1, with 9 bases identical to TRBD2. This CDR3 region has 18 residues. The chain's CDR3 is CACSFLPGLASSYNEQFF. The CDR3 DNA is TGTGCCTGCAGTTTTCTTCCGGGACTAGCCTCTTCCTACAATGAGCAGTTCTTC.

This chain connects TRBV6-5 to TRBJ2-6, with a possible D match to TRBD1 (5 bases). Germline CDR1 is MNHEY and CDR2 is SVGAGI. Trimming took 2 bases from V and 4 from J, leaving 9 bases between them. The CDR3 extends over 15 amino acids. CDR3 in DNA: TGTGCCAGCAGTTACGCAGGGCTCGGGGCCAACGTCCTGACTTTC. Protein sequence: CASSYAGLGANVLTF.

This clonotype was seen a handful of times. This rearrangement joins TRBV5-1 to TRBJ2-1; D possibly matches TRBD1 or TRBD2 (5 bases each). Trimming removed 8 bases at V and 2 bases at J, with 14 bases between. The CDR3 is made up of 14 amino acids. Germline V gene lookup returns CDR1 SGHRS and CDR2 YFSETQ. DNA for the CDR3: TGCGCCAGTGACCCAGGGACCACCTACAATGAGCAGTTCTTC. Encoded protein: CASDPGTTYNEQFF.

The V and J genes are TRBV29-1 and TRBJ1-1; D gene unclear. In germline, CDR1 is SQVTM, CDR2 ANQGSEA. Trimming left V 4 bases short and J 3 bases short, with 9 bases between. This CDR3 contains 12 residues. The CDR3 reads CSVVSIYTEAFF. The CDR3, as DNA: TGCAGCGTTGTATCAATTTACACTGAAGCTTTCTTT.

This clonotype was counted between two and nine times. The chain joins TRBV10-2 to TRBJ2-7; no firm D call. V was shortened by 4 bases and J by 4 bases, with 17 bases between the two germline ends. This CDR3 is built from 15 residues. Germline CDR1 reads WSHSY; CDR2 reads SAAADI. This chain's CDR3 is CASSVGLSSLYEQYF. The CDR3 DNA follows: TGCGCCAGCAGTGTCGGCCTCTCCAGTCTTTACGAGCAGTACTTC.

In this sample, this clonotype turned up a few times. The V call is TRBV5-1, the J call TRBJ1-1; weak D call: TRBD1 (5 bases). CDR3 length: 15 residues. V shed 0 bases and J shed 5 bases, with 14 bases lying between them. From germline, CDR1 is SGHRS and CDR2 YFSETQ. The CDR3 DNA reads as TGCGCCAGCAGCTTGGCGGCCGGGGGAGGGACTGAAGCTTTCTTT. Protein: CASSLAAGGGTEAFF.

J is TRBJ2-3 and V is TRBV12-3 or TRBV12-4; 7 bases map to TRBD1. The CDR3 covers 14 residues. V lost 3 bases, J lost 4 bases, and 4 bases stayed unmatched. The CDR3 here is CASSFYRGADTQYF. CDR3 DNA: TGTGCCAGCAGTTTCTACAGGGGTGCAGATACGCAGTATTTT.

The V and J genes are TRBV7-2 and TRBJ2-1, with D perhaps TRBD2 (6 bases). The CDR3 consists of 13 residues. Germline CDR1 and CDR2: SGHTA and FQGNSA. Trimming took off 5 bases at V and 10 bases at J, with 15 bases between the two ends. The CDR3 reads CASSPTSFGEQFF. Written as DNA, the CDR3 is TGTGCCAGCAGCCCGACTAGTTTCGGCGAGCAGTTCTTC.